Listed below are T cell receptor beta chains from one sample, sequenced in a study of blood T cell repertoires in COVID-19. The repertoire was sequenced with immunoSEQ multiplex PCR; TCRdb's copy has only in-frame clones and lacks some. The profile covers 150,000 or so clones, with roughly 80% appearing a single time and around 10% taken by the ten largest. Sequencing used peripheral blood. These receptors originate from a woman aged 55-70 years with COVID-19, enrolled during active disease. Both conserved end residues are part of each CDR3. Each record gives: CDR3 protein, CDR3 DNA, clone size, CDR3 length, D gene, V gene, J gene. D genes are given only for firm matches. Expanded clones are given a class, and other clones once, few, many or no size at all.

CASSPTGSYEQYF	TGCGCCAGCAGCCCCACAGGGAGCTACGAGCAGTACTTC	once	13	-	TRBV5-1	TRBJ2-7
CASSFRATDTEAFF	TGTGCCAGCAGTTTCAGGGCCACGGACACTGAAGCTTTCTTT	-	14	-	TRBV27	TRBJ1-1
CASSTGGSQPQHF	TGTGCCAGCTCAACCGGAGGGTCCCAGCCCCAGCATTTT	-	13	-	TRBV18	TRBJ1-5
CASSPGLDNEQFF	TGTGCCAGTAGCCCGGGACTAGATAATGAGCAGTTCTTC	-	13	TRBD2	TRBV19	TRBJ2-1
CASRRGQAGEQFF	TGTGCCAGCAGGAGGGGACAGGCGGGTGAGCAGTTCTTC	-	13	TRBD1	TRBV27	TRBJ2-1
CASSPGLTSNSPLHF	TGTGCCAGCAGCCCTGGACTGACTAGTAATTCACCCCTCCACTTT	-	15	-	TRBV13	TRBJ1-6
CASSLNRPPNEKLFF	TGTGCCAGCAGCTTAAACAGGCCACCTAATGAAAAACTGTTTTTT	-	15	-	TRBV7-3	TRBJ1-4
CASSVGVAVTDTQYF	TGTGCCAGCAGCGTAGGAGTAGCGGTCACAGATACGCAGTATTTT	-	15	-	TRBV9	TRBJ2-3
CASCDANWPHGDEAFF	TGCGCCAGCTGCGACGCCAATTGGCCACACGGGGATGAAGCTTTCTTT	-	16	-	TRBV5-1	TRBJ1-1
CASSWAPPESYEQYF	TGTGCCAGCAGTTGGGCCCCCCCAGAATCCTACGAGCAGTACTTC	-	15	-	TRBV27	TRBJ2-7
CASSNQAAGAFLGVAKNIQYF	TGTGCCAGCAGCAACCAGGCAGCGGGGGCCTTTCTGGGCGTAGCCAAAAACATTCAGTACTTC	-	21	-	TRBV21-1	TRBJ2-4
CASSRQGAEAFF	TGTGCCAGCAGCCGACAGGGGGCTGAAGCTTTCTTT	-	12	TRBD1	TRBV3-1/TRBV3-2	TRBJ1-1
CASSLTGSTDTQYF	TGTGCCAGCAGCTTAACGGGAAGCACAGATACGCAGTATTTT	-	14	-	TRBV5-4	TRBJ2-3